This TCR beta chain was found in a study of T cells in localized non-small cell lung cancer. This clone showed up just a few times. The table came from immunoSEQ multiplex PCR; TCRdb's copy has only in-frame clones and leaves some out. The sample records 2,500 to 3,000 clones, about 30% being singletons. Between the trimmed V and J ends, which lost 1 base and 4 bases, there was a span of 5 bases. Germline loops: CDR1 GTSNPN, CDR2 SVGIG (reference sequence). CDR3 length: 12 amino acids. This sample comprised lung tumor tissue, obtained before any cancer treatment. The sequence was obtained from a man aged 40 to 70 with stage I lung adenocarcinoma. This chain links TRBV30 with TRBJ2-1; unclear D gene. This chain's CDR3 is CAWSGGYNEQFF. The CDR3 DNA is TGTGCCTGGAGTGGGGGTTACAATGAGCAGTTCTTC.